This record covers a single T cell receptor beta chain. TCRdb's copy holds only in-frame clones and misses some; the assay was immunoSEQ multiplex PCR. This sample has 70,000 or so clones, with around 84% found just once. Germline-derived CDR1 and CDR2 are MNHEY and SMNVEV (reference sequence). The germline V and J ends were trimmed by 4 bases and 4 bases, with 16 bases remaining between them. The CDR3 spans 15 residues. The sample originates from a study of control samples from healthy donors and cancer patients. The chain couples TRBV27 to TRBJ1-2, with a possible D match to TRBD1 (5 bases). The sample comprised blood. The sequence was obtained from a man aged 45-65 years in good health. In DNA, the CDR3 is TGTGCCAGCAGTTGGGGGGGTGGCGGGGTCTATGGCTACACCTTC. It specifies CASSWGGGGVYGYTF.